This T cell receptor (beta chain) was documented in a study of control samples from healthy donors and cancer patients. Profiled with immunoSEQ multiplex PCR; TCRdb holds only in-frame clones, not every one. The sample has tens of thousands of clones; 90% are singletons. The sample comprised PBMCs. The sequence came from a man between 60 and 75 years old with colorectal cancer.

The DNA for the CDR3 is TGTGCCTCTGGTAGGGCGAACACCGGGGAGCTGTTTTTT. Protein product: CASGRANTGELFF. The chain has TRBV14 and TRBJ2-2, with D uncertain. The CDR3 is 13 amino acids. Germline lookup yields CDR1 SGHDN and CDR2 FVKESK. The V gene lost 11 bases and the J gene lost 0 bases, with 10 bases spanning the gap.